One T cell receptor beta chain is described in this entry. The assay was immunoSEQ multiplex PCR, and TCRdb's table has in-frame clones only and misses some. The sample includes about 390,000 clones, around 87% of them seen just once. This entry is derived from a study of blood T cell repertoires in COVID-19. CDR1 LGHNA and CDR2 YSLEER come from the germline V gene. V was pared by 0 bases and J by 9 bases, with 10 bases of the junction left unmatched. This CDR3 spans 17 amino acids. Individuals aged about 18 to 100 years were recruited from about two dozen US areas. Allocation to cohorts depended on clinical history reported by the participants.

The chain is built from TRBV4-3 and TRBJ2-3; 12 bases map to TRBD2. The TCR originated in a woman aged 45-65 years who had recovered from COVID-19. The sequenced sample was PBMCs or T cells enriched from blood (not recorded which). The CDR3 here is CASSQDVGLAGPVTQYF. In DNA form, the CDR3 reads TGCGCCAGCAGCCAAGATGTAGGACTAGCGGGGCCAGTGACGCAGTATTTT.